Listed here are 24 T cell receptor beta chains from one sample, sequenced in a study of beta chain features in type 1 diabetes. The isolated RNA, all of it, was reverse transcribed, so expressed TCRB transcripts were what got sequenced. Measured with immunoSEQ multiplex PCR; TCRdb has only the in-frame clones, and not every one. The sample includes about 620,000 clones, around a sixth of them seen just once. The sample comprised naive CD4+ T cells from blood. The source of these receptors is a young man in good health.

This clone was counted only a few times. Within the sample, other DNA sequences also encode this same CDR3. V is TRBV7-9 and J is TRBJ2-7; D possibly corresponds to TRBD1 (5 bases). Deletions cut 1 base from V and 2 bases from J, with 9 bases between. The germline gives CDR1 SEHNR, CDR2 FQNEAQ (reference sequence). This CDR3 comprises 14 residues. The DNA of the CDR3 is TGTGCCAGCAGCTTAGAGGGCAGGGCCTACGAGCAGTACTTC. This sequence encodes CASSLEGRAYEQYF.

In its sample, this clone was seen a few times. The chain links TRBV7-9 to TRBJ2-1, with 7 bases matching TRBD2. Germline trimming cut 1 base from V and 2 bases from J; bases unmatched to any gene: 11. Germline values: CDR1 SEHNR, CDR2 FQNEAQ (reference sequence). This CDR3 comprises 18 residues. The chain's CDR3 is CASSLVGGSLAAYNEQFF. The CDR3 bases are TGTGCCAGCAGCTTAGTAGGAGGGAGTCTAGCGGCCTACAATGAGCAGTTCTTC.

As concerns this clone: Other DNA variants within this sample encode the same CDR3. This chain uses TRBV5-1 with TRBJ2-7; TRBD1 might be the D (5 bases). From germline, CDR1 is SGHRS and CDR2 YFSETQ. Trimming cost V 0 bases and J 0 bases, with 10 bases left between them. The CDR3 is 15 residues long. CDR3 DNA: TGCGCCAGCAGCTTGGGGGGCTCAAGCTCCTACGAGCAGTACTTC. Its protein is CASSLGGSSSYEQYF. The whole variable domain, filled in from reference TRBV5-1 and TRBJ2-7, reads KAGVTQTPRYLIKTRGQQVTLSCSPISGHRSVSWYQQTPGQGLQFLFEYFSETQRNKGNFPGRFSGRQFSNSRSEMNVSTLELGDSALYLCASSLGGSSSYEQYFGPGTRLTVT.

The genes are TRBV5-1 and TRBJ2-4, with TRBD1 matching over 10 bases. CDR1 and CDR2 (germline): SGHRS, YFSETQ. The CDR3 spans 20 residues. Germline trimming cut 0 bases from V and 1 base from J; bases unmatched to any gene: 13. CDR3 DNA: TGCGCCAGCAGCTTGGAGACAGGGGGCATTGCTAGCGGTGCCAAAAACATTCAGTACTTC. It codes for CASSLETGGIASGAKNIQYF.

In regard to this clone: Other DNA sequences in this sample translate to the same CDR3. CDR3 in amino acids: CASSYGTAQETQYF. The CDR3 nucleotides are TGTGCCAGCAGTTATGGGACAGCACAAGAGACCCAGTACTTC. The chain recombines TRBV6-5 with TRBJ2-5; 7 positions agree with TRBD1. This CDR3 comprises 14 residues. J lost 2 bases, V lost 3 bases, and 3 bases had no gene match. Germline V gene lookup returns CDR1 MNHEY and CDR2 SVGAGI.

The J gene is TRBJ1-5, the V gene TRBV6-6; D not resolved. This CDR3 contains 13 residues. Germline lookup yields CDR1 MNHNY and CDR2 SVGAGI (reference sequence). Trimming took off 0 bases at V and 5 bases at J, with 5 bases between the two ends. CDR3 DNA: TGTGCCAGCAGTTACTCCCTATATCAGCCCCAGCATTTT. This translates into CASSYSLYQPQHF.

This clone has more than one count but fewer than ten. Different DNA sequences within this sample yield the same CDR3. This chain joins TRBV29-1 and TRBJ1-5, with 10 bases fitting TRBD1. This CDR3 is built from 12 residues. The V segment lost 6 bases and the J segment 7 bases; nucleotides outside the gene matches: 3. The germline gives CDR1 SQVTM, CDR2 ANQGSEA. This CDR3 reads CSVGTGDQPQHF. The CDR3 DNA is TGCAGCGTCGGGACAGGGGACCAGCCCCAGCATTTT.

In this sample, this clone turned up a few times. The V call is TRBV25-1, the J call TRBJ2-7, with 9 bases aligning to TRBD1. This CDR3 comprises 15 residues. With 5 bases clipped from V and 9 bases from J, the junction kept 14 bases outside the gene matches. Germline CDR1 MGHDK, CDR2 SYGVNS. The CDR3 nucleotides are TGTGCCAGCAGTTTGTCGGGACAGGGAAGGAACGCGCAGTACTTC. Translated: CASSLSGQGRNAQYF.

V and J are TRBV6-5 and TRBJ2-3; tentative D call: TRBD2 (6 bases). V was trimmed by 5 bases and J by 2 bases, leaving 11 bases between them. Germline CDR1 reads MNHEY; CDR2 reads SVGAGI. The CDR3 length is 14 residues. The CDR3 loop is CASSLRDFTDTQYF. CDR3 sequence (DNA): TGTGCCAGCAGTCTCCGGGACTTCACAGATACGCAGTATTTT.

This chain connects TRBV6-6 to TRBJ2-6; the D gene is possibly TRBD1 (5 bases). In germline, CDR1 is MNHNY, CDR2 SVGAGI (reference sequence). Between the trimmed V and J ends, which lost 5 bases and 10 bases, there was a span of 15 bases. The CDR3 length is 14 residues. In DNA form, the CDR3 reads TGTGCCAGCAGTGCAGGGCTGGGGTTGAACGTCCTGACTTTC. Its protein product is CASSAGLGLNVLTF.

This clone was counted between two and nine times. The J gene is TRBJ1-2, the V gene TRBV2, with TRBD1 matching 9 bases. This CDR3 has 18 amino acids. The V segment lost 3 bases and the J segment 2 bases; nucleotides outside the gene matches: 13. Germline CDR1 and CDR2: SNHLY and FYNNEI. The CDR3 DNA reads TGTGCCAGCAGTGAGGCTGTTGAGGGGACAGGGAGGAACTATGGCTACACCTTC. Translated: CASSEAVEGTGRNYGYTF.

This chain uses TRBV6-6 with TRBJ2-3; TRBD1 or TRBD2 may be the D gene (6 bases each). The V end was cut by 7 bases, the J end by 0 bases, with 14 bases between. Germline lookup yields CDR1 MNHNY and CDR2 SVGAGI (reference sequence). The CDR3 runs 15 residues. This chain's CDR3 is CASTFRGRSTDTQYF. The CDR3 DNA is TGTGCCAGCACCTTCCGGGGGCGAAGCACAGATACGCAGTATTTT.

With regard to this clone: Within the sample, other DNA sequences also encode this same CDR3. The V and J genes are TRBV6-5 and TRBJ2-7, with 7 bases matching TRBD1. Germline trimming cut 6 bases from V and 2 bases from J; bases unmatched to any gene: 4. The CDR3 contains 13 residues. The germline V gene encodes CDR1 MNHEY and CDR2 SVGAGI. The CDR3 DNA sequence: TGTGCCAGCAGCCGGGACAGAACCTACGAGCAGTACTTC. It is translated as CASSRDRTYEQYF.

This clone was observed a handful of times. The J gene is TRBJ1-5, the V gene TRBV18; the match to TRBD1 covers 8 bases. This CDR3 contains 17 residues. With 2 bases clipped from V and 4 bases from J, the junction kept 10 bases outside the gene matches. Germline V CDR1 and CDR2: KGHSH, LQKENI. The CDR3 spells CASSPVGQGAQNQPQHF. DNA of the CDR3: TGTGCCAGCTCACCAGTTGGGCAGGGGGCCCAAAATCAGCCCCAGCATTTT.

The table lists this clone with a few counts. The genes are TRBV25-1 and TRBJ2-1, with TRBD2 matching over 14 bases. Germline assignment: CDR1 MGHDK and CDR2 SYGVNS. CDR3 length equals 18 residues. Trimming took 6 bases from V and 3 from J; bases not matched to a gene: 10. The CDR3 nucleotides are TGTGCCAGCAGGCCCCCGGGACTAGCGGGAGTCGTCTACAATGAGCAGTTCTTC. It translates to CASRPPGLAGVVYNEQFF. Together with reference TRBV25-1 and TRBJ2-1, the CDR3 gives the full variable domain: EADIYQTPRYLVIGTGKKITLECSQTMGHDKMYWYQQDPGMELHLIHYSYGVNSTEKGDLSSESTVSRIRTEHFPLTLESARPSHTSQYLCASRPPGLAGVVYNEQFFGPGTRLTVL.

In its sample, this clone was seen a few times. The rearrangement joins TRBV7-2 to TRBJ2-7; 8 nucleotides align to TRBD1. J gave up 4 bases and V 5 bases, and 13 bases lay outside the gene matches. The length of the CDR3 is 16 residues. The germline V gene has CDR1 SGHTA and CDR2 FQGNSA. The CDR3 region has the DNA TGTGCCAGCAGCCCCGTAGGGACAGGAGGGCCTTACGAGCAGTACTTC. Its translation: CASSPVGTGGPYEQYF. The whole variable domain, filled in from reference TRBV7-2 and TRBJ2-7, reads GAGVSQSPSNKVTEKGKDVELRCDPISGHTALYWYRQSLGQGLEFLIYFQGNSAPDKSGLPSDRFSAERTGGSVSTLTIQRTQQEDSAVYLCASSPVGTGGPYEQYFGPGTRLTVT.

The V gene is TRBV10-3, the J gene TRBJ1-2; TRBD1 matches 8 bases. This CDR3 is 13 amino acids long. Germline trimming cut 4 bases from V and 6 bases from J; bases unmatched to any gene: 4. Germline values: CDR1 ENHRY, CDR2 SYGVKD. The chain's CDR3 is CAISGSTGDGYTF. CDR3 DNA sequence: TGTGCCATCAGTGGGTCGACAGGGGATGGCTACACCTTC.

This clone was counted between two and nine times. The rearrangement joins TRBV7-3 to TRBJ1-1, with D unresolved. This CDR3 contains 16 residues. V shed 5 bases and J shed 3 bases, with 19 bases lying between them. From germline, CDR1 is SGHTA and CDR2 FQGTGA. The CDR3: CASSIEDLKWDTEAFF. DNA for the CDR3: TGTGCCAGCAGCATTGAGGACCTAAAGTGGGACACTGAAGCTTTCTTT.

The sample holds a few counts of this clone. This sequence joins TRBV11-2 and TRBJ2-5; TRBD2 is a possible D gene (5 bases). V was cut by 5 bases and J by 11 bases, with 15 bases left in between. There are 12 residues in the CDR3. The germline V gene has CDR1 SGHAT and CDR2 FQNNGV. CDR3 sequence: CASSPTSWEQYF. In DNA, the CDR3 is TGTGCCAGCAGCCCCACGAGCTGGGAGCAGTACTTC.

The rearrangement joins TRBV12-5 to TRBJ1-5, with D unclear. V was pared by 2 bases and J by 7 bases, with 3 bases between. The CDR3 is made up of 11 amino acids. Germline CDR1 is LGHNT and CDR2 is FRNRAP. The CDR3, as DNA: TGTGCTAGTGGTTTGCCACAGCCCCAGCATTTT. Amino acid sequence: CASGLPQPQHF. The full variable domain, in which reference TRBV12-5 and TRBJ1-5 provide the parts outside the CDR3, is DARVTQTPRHKVTEMGQEVTMRCQPILGHNTVFWYRQTMMQGLELLAYFRNRAPLDDSGMPKDRFSAEMPDATLATLKIQPSEPRDSAVYFCASGLPQPQHFGDGTRLSIL.

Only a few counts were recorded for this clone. The CDR3 reads CASSLIFPGNTIYF. CDR3 sequence (DNA): TGTGCCAGCAGCCTCATTTTTCCTGGAAACACCATATATTTT. This rearrangement joins TRBV7-2 to TRBJ1-3; no definite D call. With 5 bases removed from V and 2 bases from J, the gap between germline ends came to 10 bases. Germline loops: CDR1 SGHTA, CDR2 FQGNSA. The CDR3 runs to 14 residues. Filled out from reference TRBV7-2 and TRBJ1-3, the complete variable domain reads GAGVSQSPSNKVTEKGKDVELRCDPISGHTALYWYRQSLGQGLEFLIYFQGNSAPDKSGLPSDRFSAERTGGSVSTLTIQRTQQEDSAVYLCASSLIFPGNTIYFGEGSWLTVV.

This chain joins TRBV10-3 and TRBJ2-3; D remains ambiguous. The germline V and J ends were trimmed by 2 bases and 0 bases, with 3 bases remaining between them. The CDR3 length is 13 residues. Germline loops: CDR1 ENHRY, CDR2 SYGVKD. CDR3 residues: CAISEPSTDTQYF. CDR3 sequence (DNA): TGTGCCATCAGTGAGCCGAGCACAGATACGCAGTATTTT.

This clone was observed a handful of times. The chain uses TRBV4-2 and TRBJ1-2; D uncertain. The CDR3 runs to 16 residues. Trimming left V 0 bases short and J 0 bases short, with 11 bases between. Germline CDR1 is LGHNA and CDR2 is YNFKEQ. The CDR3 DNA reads TGTGCCAGCAGCCAAGAAAAAGCAGAAGCTAACTATGGCTACACCTTC. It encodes CASSQEKAEANYGYTF.

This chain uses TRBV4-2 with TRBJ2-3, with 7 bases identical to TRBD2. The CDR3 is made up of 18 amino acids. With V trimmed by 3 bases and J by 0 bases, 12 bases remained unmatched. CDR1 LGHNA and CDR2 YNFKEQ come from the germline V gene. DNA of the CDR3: TGTGCCAGCAGCCAGGCAGGCGGGACTAACCCTAGCACAGATACGCAGTATTTT. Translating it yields CASSQAGGTNPSTDTQYF.